The 3 T cell receptor beta chains in this list originate from one sample, sequenced in a study of blood T cell repertoires in COVID-19. Measured with immunoSEQ multiplex PCR; TCRdb has only the in-frame clones, and not every one. The table shows 340,000 or so clones, with around 80% occurring only once. Sequencing was performed on peripheral blood. These receptors were collected from a man aged 30 to 39 with active or convalescent COVID-19.

The J gene is TRBJ2-5, the V gene TRBV18, with D perhaps TRBD2 (6 bases). The CDR3 loop spans 15 amino acids. Per germline, CDR1 KGHSH and CDR2 LQKENI. V dropped 2 bases and J dropped 1 base, with 11 bases sitting between them. For the CDR3, the DNA is TGTGCCAGCTCACCATTTTTTAGCGGCCAAGAGACCCAGTACTTC. This sequence encodes CASSPFFSGQETQYF. Full variable domain (remainder filled in from reference TRBV18 and TRBJ2-5): NAGVMQNPRHLVRRRGQEARLRCSPMKGHSHVYWYRQLPEEGLKFMVYLQKENIIDESGMPKERFSAEFPKEGPSILRIQQVVRGDSAAYFCASSPFFSGQETQYFGPGTRLLVL.

This clone appeared a single time. V gene TRBV3-1 (or the pseudogene TRBV3-2) combines with J gene TRBJ2-1, with D possibly being TRBD2 (5 bases). V was pared by 4 bases and J by 8 bases, with 15 bases between. In germline, CDR1 is LGHDT, CDR2 YNNKEL (reference sequence). The CDR3 loop spans 14 amino acids. The CDR3 is CASSRGAARDEQFF. Written as DNA, the CDR3 is TGTGCCAGCAGCCGGGGAGCCGCCCGCGATGAGCAGTTCTTC.

V is TRBV4-3 and J is TRBJ2-3, with a weak D call TRBD2 (5 bases). This CDR3 is built from 17 residues. Germline V lookup: CDR1 LGHNA, CDR2 YSLEER. The V gene lost 0 bases and the J gene lost 1 base, with 14 bases spanning the gap. The CDR3 DNA reads TGCGCCAGCAGCCAAGATCGGGGTGGGCCCGGCACAGATACGCAGTATTTT. It yields the protein CASSQDRGGPGTDTQYF.